This T cell receptor (beta chain) was found in a study of early T cells in non-severe SARS-CoV-2 infection. Overall study context: The authors sequenced bulk RNA from unsorted whole blood, leaving chains unpaired.

In its sample, this clonotype was seen many times. One entry per CDR3 protein results from TCRdb running MiXCR on the 5' RACE reads. The table shows tens of thousands of distinct CDR3 sequences, with approximately 4% occurring only once. Sequencing input: whole blood. The receptor comes from an adult who was a healthcare worker with PCR-confirmed SARS-CoV-2 infection or an uninfected control (not recorded which).

CDR3 loop: CASSPAGYEQYF. Written as DNA, the CDR3 is TGTGCCAGCAGCCCGGCAGGATACGAGCAGTACTTC. The rearrangement links TRBV7-2 to TRBJ2-7; the D is unclear. Germline loops: CDR1 SGHTA, CDR2 FQGNSA. The CDR3 has 12 residues. The ends were cut back, 5 bases at V and 4 bases at J, with 9 bases in the middle.